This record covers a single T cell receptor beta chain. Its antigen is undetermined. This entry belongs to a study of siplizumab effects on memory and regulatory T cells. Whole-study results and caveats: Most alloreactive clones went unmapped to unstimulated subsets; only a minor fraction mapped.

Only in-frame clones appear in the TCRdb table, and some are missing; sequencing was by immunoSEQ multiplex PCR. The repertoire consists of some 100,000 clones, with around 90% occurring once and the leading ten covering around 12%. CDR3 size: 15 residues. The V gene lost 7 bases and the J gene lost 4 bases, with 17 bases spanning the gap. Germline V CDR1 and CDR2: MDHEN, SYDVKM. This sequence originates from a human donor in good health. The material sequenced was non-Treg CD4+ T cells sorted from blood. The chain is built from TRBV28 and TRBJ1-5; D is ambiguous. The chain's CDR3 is CASISPRSPNQPQHF. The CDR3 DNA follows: TGTGCCAGCATCTCCCCCCGGAGCCCGAATCAGCCCCAGCATTTT.